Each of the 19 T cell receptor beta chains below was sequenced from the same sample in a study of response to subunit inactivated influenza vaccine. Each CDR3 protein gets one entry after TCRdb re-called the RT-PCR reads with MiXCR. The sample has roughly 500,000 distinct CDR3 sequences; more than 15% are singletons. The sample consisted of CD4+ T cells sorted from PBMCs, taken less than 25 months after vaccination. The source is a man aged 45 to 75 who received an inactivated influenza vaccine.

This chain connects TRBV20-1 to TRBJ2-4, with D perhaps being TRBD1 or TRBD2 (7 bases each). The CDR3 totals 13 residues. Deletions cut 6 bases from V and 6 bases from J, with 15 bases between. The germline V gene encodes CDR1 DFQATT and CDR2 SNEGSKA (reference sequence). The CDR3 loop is CSAGREGANIQYF. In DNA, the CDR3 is TGCAGTGCAGGCAGGGAGGGGGCAAACATTCAGTACTTC.

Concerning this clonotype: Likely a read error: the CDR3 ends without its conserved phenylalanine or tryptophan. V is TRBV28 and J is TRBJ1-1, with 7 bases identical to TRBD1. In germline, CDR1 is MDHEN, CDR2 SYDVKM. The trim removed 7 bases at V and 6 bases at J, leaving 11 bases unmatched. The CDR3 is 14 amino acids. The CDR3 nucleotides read TGTGCCAGCACACAACAGGGGACCTCCCCTGAAGCTTTCGTT. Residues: CASTQQGTSPEAFV.

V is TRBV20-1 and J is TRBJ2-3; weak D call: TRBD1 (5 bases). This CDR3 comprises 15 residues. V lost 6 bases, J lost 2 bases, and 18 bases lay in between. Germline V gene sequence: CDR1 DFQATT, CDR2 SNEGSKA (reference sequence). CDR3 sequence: CSASKPAGSTDTQYF. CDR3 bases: TGCAGTGCCTCAAAACCAGCAGGGTCCACAGATACGCAGTATTTT.

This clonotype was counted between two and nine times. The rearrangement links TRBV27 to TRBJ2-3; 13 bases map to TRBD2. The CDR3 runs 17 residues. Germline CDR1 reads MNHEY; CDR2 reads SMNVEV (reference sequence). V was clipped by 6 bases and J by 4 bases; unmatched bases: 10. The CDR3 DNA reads TGTGCCAGCAGCCCAGCCCCTGGACTAGCGGGAGCAGATACGCAGTATTTT. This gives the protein CASSPAPGLAGADTQYF.

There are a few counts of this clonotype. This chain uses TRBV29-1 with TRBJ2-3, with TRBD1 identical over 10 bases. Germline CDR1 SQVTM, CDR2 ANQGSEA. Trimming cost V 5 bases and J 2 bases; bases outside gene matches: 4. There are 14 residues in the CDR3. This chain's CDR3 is CSVRTGGNTDTQYF. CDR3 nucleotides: TGCAGCGTTCGGACAGGGGGTAACACAGATACGCAGTATTTT.

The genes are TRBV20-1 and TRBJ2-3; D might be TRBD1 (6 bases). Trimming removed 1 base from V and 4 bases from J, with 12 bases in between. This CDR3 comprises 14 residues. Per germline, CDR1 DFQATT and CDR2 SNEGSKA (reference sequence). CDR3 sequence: CSARVLGAPDTQYF. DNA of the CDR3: TGCAGTGCTAGAGTGCTGGGGGCCCCAGATACGCAGTATTTT.

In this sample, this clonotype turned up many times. CDR3: CASSQASGTSYNEQFF. The DNA for the CDR3 is TGTGCCAGCAGCCAAGCTAGCGGGACCTCCTACAATGAGCAGTTCTTC. This sequence joins TRBV14 and TRBJ2-1; 9 positions match TRBD2. In germline, CDR1 is SGHDN, CDR2 FVKESK. Germline trimming cut 1 base from V and 0 bases from J; bases unmatched to any gene: 1. CDR3 size: 16 residues. Complete variable domain (other parts from reference TRBV14 and TRBJ2-1): EAGVTQFPSHSVIEKGQTVTLRCDPISGHDNLYWYRRVMGKEIKFLLHFVKESKQDESGMPNNRFLAERTGGTYSTLKVQPAELEDSGVYFCASSQASGTSYNEQFFGPGTRLTVL.

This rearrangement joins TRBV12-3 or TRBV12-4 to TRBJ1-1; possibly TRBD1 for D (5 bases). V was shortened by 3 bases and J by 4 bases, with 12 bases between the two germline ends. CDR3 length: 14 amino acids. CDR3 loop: CASSFRGAGTEAFF. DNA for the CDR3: TGTGCCAGCAGTTTCAGAGGGGCGGGCACTGAAGCTTTCTTT.

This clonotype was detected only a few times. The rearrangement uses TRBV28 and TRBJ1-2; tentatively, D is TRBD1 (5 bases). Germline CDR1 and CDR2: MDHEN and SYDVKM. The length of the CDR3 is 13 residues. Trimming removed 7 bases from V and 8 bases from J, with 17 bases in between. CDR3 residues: CASNIKQEGGYTF. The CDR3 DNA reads TGTGCCAGCAACATTAAACAGGAGGGGGGCTACACCTTC.

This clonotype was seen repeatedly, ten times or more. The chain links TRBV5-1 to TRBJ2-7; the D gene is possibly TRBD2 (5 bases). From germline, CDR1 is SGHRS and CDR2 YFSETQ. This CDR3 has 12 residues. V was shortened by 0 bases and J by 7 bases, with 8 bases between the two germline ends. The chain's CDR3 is CASSLVRGEQYF. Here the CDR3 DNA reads TGCGCCAGCAGCTTGGTCCGGGGAGAGCAGTACTTC.

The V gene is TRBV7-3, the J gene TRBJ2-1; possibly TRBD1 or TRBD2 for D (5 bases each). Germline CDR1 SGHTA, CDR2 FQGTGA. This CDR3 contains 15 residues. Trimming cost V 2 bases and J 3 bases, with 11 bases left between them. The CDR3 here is CASSLGTVDYNEQFF. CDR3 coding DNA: TGTGCCAGCAGCTTAGGGACGGTCGACTACAATGAGCAGTTCTTC.

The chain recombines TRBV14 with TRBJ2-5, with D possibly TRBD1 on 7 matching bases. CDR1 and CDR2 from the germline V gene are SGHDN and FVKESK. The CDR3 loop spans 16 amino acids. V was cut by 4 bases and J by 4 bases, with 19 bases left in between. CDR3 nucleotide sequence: TGTGCCAGCAGCCTACGTTACAGGGGAGGAGGAGAGACCCAGTACTTC. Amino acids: CASSLRYRGGGETQYF.

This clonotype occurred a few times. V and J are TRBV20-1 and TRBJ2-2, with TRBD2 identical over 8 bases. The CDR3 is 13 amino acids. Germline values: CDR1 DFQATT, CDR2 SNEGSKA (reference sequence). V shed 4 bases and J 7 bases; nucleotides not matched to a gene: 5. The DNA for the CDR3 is TGCAGTGCTAAAAGACTAGCGAGCGGGGAGCTGTTTTTT. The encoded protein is CSAKRLASGELFF.

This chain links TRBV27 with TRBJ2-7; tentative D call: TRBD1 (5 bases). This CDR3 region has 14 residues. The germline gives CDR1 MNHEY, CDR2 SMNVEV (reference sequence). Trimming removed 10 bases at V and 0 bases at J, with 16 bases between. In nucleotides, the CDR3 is TGTGCCATCAAGAAGGACACCAACTCCTACGAGCAGTACTTC. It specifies CAIKKDTNSYEQYF.

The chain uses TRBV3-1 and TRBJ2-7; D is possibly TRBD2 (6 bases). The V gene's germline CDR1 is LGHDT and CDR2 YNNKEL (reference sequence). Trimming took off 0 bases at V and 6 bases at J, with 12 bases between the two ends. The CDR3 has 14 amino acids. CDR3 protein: CASSQDVVGGEQYF. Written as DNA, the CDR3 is TGTGCCAGCAGCCAAGATGTCGTGGGGGGCGAGCAGTACTTC.

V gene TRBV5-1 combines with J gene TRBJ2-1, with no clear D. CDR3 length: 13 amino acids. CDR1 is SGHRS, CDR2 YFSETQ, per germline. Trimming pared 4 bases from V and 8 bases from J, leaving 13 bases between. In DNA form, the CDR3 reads TGCGCCAGCAGCGCGCGGCAGACCGATGAGCAGTTCTTC. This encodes CASSARQTDEQFF. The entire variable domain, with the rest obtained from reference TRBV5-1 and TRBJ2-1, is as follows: KAGVTQTPRYLIKTRGQQVTLSCSPISGHRSVSWYQQTPGQGLQFLFEYFSETQRNKGNFPGRFSGRQFSNSRSEMNVSTLELGDSALYLCASSARQTDEQFFGPGTRLTVL.

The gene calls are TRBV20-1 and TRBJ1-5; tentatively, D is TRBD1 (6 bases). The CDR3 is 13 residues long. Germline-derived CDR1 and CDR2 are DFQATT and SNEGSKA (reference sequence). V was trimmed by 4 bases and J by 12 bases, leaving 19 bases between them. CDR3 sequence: CSATTLLDSHQHF. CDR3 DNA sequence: TGCAGTGCTACAACCCTTTTGGACAGCCACCAGCATTTT.

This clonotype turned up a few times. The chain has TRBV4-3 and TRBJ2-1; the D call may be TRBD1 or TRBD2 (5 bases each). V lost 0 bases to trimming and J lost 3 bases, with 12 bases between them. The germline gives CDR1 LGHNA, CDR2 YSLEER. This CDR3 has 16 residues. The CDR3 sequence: CASSQEKGEIYNEQFF. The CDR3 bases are TGCGCCAGCAGCCAAGAAAAAGGGGAGATCTACAATGAGCAGTTCTTC.

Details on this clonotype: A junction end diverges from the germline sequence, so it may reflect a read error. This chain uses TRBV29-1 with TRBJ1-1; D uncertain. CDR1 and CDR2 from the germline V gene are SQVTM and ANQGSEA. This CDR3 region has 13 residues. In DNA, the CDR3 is TGCAGCGTGGCAGGACGGCTGAACACTGAAGCTGTCTTT. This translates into CSVAGRLNTEAVF.